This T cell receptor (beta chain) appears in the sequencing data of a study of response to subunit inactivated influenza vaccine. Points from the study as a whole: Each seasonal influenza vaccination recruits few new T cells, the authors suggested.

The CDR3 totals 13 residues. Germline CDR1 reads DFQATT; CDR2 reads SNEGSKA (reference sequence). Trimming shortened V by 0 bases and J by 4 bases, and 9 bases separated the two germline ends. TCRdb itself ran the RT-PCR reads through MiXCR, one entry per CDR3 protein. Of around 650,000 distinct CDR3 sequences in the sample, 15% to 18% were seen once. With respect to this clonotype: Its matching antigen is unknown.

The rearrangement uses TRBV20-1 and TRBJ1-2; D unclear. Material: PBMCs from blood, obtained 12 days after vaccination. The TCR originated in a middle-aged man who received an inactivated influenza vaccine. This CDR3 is CSARDRRVYGYTF. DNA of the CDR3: TGCAGTGCTAGAGATCGTCGGGTCTATGGCTACACCTTC.